The present entry profiles one TCR beta chain with its context. This sample is drawn from a study of blood T cell repertoires in COVID-19. Study-level information: COVID-19 samples, acute and convalescent, were from the United States, Italy and Spain. Sources were T cells, B-cell-depleted T cells, or PBMCs; the material itself was cDNA or gDNA.

In the original processing: Estimation of nucleated cell counts relied on the amplification of reference gene primers. Data came from immunoSEQ multiplex PCR; TCRdb stores just in-frame clones and leaves some out. V and J calls plus clone size are reproduced from that table; the DNA served to infer D and trimming. The sample consists of fewer than 40,000 clones, 90% of them appearing once. CDR1 is SGHRS and CDR2 is YFSETQ in the germline V gene. This CDR3 is built from 15 residues. V lost 3 bases, J lost 2 bases, and 12 bases lay in between. The clonotype comes from a human donor in a cohort sampled during active COVID-19. The sequenced sample was peripheral blood. The gene calls are TRBV5-1 and TRBJ2-1; D perhaps matches TRBD1 (6 bases). The CDR3 DNA is TGCGCCAGCAGCTCACAAACAGGGACCTACAATGAGCAGTTCTTC. Its protein is CASSSQTGTYNEQFF. Looking up the rest from reference TRBV5-1 and TRBJ2-1 gives the full variable domain: KAGVTQTPRYLIKTRGQQVTLSCSPISGHRSVSWYQQTPGQGLQFLFEYFSETQRNKGNFPGRFSGRQFSNSRSEMNVSTLELGDSALYLCASSSQTGTYNEQFFGPGTRLTVL.